The entry that follows covers one TCR beta chain sequence. This clone ranks as medium-sized (0.01 to 0.1%) by frequency alone, as no count is recorded. Its antigen remains unidentified. The sequenced fragment ends 3 residues before the CDR3 boundary, so the rest is inferred from the germline J gene. For sequencing input, CVID and control samples contributed equivalent amounts of genomic DNA. For every sample, a 60 bp segment covering the rearranged TCRbeta CDR3 region was amplified and then sequenced. The immunoSEQ assay, a bias-corrected multiplex PCR combined with high-throughput sequencing, was used for TCRbeta amplification. As for the authors' bioinformatics: Every unique nucleotide sequence counted as a clone and was annotated with V, D and J genes, copy number and frequency. Sequences were labeled productive if in frame, and non-productive if out of frame or containing stop codons. As previously described, clonality was calculated on the basis of Shannon's entropy. Mean CDR3 Kyte-Doolittle hydropathy was derived from the predicted amino acid sequences of productive clones. The R hclust function was used to hierarchically cluster scaled V gene usage with Manhattan distance and complete linkage. Sharing of clones by CDR3 amino acid sequence was evaluated through resampling of 12 repertoires per group over 100 rounds. The repertoires were searched for 70 published EBV-specific and approximately 240 published CMV-specific TCRbeta sequences. A couple of CVID samples that yielded fewer than 10,000 sequences were excluded from the analysis, so roughly 40 CVID repertoires were retained. In its TCRdb copy, this immuneACCESS table keeps in-frame sequences only and misses some clones. Where compared with another copy, unresolved V genes explain less than half of these, and the others have no known cause. Clonal size and the V and J genes are those of that table, whereas D and trimming came from the DNA. The record for this sample contains about 15,000 clones. The ten most abundant clones make up around 4.7% of the sample.

This record belongs to a study of T cell clonality in common variable immunodeficiency (dated by TCRdb to the mid-2010s). Study-wide conclusions, independent of this receptor: According to the authors, finding the cause of the higher clonality in CVID would require sequencing the repertoires of T cell subpopulations. Patient heterogeneity within the CVID cohort put limits on correlating repertoire features with clinical complications. CVID TCRbeta sequences reportedly showed fewer deletions and N-nucleotide insertions and lacked highly modified clones with 13 or more V deletions. Compared with healthy controls, CVID subjects showed increased TCRbeta clonality (t-test p = 0.018), a feature most characteristic of about a third of subjects. Fewer TCRbeta clones were shared among CVID subjects than among healthy controls (p < 0.0001). Despite equal DNA input, controls averaged roughly 80,000 unique sequences per sample versus about 31,547 in CVID samples.

Standard criteria, namely reduction of serum IgG, IgA and/or IgM below the normal range together with specific antibody deficiency, were applied for the diagnosis of CVID. There were 40 to 45 subjects in the CVID group (roughly 30 male and roughly 15 female), ranging in age from roughly 9 to 65 years, with a mean age of 40. Most CVID patients and most healthy controls were of Caucasian heritage. At the time of study participation, every CVID subject had been on replacement immunoglobulin therapy for one year or longer. At blood collection, none of the CVID subjects was ill or on immunomodulatory or immunosuppressive medication. Heparinized peripheral whole blood samples of about 4.5 to 8.5 ml were obtained from each donor. Genomic DNA from adults with common variable immune deficiency (CVID) and from healthy adult controls was used for sequencing of TCRbeta CDR3 repertoires. Diluted blood was density-centrifuged over Hypaque 1077 or Ficoll-Paque to isolate peripheral blood mononuclear cells. Genomic DNA was obtained from unsorted mononuclear cells using either Qiagen column purification or a centrifugation-based method.

The CDR3 contains 17 residues, cysteine and phenylalanine counted. The 42 bases shown cover part of the CDR3, and their frame starts at base 1. Trimming removed 5 bases from V and 3 bases from J; the gene matches leave 9 bases unexplained. CDR1 and CDR2, looked up from the germline V gene (reference sequence), are LNHDA and SQIVND. The chain links TRBV19 with TRBJ1-6, with 8 junctional bases fitting TRBD1. The specimen sequenced was peripheral blood mononuclear cells. The clonotype comes from a human donor with common variable immunodeficiency. The CDR3 has the sequence CASSPRTGNYYNSPLHF. Partial CDR3 DNA: TGTGCCAGTAGTCCACGGACAGGGAACTACTATAATTCACCC.